This T cell receptor beta chain was documented in a study of cytomegalovirus exposure and HLA in healthy donors. The PCR used 60 Vbeta and 13 Jbeta primers. Profiled with immunoSEQ multiplex PCR; TCRdb holds only in-frame clones, not every one. The sample holds under 35,000 clones, approximately 47% seen once. Unmatched junction bases numbered 4, after V lost 0 bases and J lost 5 bases. The CDR3 is 16 amino acids. From germline, CDR1 is MNHEY and CDR2 SVGAGI. Concerning this clone: The antigen is unknown.

Study-wide results and limits: Presence/absence comparisons presumed near-even sequencing depth among donors. TCR beta sequences reportedly predicted the HLA-A and HLA-B alleles of most subjects accurately.

This clonotype was sampled from a woman aged 45-59 years in good health and CMV-seronegative. V gene TRBV6-5 combines with J gene TRBJ2-5; 12 nucleotides line up with TRBD2. Specimen: PBMCs. The chain's CDR3 is CASSYSRTSGVETQYF. DNA for the CDR3: TGTGCCAGCAGTTACTCCCGGACTAGCGGGGTGGAGACCCAGTACTTC.